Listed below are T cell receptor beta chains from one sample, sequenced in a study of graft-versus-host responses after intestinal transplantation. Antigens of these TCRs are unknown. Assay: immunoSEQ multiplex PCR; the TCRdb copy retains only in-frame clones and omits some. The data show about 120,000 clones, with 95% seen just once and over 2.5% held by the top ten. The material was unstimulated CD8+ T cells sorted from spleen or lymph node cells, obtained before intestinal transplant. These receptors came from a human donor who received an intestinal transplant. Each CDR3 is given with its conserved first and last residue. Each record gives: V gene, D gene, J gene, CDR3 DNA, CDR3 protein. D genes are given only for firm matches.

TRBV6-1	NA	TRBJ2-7	TGTGCCAGCAAATCACGGCGGGACCCCTACGAGCAGTACTTC	CASKSRRDPYEQYF
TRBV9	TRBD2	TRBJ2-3	TGTGCCAGCAGTGATAGCGGGAGTAGCACAGATACGCAGTATTTT	CASSDSGSSTDTQYF
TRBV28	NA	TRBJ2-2	TGTGCCAGCAGTTTAAGGGCGAACACCGGGGAGCTGTTTTTT	CASSLRANTGELFF
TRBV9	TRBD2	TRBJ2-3	TGTGCCAGCAGCGGCGCGGGAGAATTCAGCACAGATACGCAGTATTTT	CASSGAGEFSTDTQYF
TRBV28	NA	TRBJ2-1	TGTGCCAGCAGTTTGGGGACTTACAATGAGCAGTTCTTC	CASSLGTYNEQFF
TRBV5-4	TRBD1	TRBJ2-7	TGTGCCAGCAGCTTGTCCCCGACAGGGGGGGTCTACGAGCAGTACTTC	CASSLSPTGGVYEQYF
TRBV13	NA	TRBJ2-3	TGTGCCAGCAGCTCATCACACCTCAAGGGGGTCAGAGATACGCAGTATTTT	CASSSSHLKGVRDTQYF
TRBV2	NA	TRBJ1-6	TGTGCCAGCAGTGACGGGACGGCGAAAACACCCCTCCACTTT	CASSDGTAKTPLHF
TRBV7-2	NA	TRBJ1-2	TGTGCCAGCAGCTCAAGAGGGTCCGAGAACTATGGCTACACCTTC	CASSSRGSENYGYTF
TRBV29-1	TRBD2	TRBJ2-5	TGCAGCGTTGAAGTCCTCATCAGACTAGCGGGAGGGTTGTACCAAGAGACCCAGTACTTC	CSVEVLIRLAGGLYQETQYF
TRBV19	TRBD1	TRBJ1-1	TGTGCCAGTAACGCGGGACAGTTTTTGAACACTGAAGCTTTCTTT	CASNAGQFLNTEAFF
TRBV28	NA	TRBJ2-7	TGTGCCAGCCTGGATACACCGGTAGGGGCTTACGAGCAGTACTTC	CASLDTPVGAYEQYF
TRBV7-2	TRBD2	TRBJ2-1	TGTGCCAGCAGCCCGGGACTAGCGGGATTTCCACCCTACAATGAGCAGTTCTTC	CASSPGLAGFPPYNEQFF
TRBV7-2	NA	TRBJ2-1	TGTGCCAGCAGCCAGAAAGCGTTCAATGAGCAGTTCTTC	CASSQKAFNEQFF
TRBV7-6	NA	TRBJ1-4	TGTGCCAGCAGCCCCGGAGGGGGGGGTGAAAAACTGTTTTTT	CASSPGGGGEKLFF
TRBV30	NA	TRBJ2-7	TGTGCCTGGAGTGCCGGAGGGCAGGCCTACGAGCAGTACTTC	CAWSAGGQAYEQYF
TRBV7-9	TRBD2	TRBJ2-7	TGTGCCAGCAGCTTGACTAGCGGGATTTACGAGCAGTACTTC	CASSLTSGIYEQYF
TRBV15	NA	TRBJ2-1	TGTGCCACCAGCAGAACAGGTTACAATGAGCAGTTCTTC	CATSRTGYNEQFF
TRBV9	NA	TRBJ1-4	TGTGCCAGCAGCGTAGGAGACCGGGATAGAAAACTGTTTTTT	CASSVGDRDRKLFF
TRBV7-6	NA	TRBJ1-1	TGTGCCAGCAGCCCGGTCTGGACGGCCACTGAAGCTTTCTTT	CASSPVWTATEAFF
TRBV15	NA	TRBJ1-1	TGTGCCACCAGCCTCACCAGGGCTGTGAACACTGAAGCTTTCTTT	CATSLTRAVNTEAFF
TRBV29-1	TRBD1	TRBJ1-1	TGCAGCGTTGCGGGAGACAGGGCCCTGATGAACACTGAAGCTTTCTTT	CSVAGDRALMNTEAFF